This T cell receptor (beta chain) was sequenced for a study of T-cell memory formation after mild COVID-19. Constant-segment-primed 5'RACE gave TCR alpha and TCR beta cDNA libraries with sample barcodes and UMIs. A single record per CDR3 protein comes from TCRdb applying MiXCR to the 5' RACE reads. The sample carries approximately 340,000 distinct CDR3 sequences, 13% recorded once. Study conclusions and caveats: Clones that contracted from day 15 to 85 had balanced CD4/CD8; later expanders were CD4+ biased. Contracting CD4+ clones lay largely in CM and EM, with CD8+ ones residing in EMRA.

Notes on this clonotype: The antigen is undetermined.

The CDR3 sequence is 17 residues long. Germline CDR1 KGHDR, CDR2 SFDVKD. Germline trimming cut 3 bases from V and 4 bases from J; bases unmatched to any gene: 13. The sequenced material came from PBMCs or a T cell subset sorted from them (not recorded which). The receptor's source is a man aged 18 to 30 who had mild COVID-19 (a few samples of this study predate the infection). Cell type and time point are not known. This chain links TRBV24-1 with TRBJ1-2; 7 bases map to TRBD1. As DNA, the CDR3 is TGTGCCACCAGTGATCCCCCTCCATCTTCAGGGGGCTATGGCTACACCTTC. Translated: CATSDPPPSSGGYGYTF.